What follows is one T cell receptor beta chain and its context. Germline lookup yields CDR1 MNHEY and CDR2 SMNVEV (reference sequence). V was cut by 6 bases and J by 0 bases, with 6 bases left in between. The CDR3 has 12 amino acids. This entry belongs to a study of spatial heterogeneity in lung cancer. Study at large: The study observed each unique TCR and UMI combination more than ten times on average in raw reads.

Time point given: sample taken at primary tumor resection. TCRs were sequenced from unsorted whole RNA of tumor, nontumor lung or PBMC. The donors, 72 patients with untreated early-stage non-small cell lung cancer, provided the samples. Single TCR cDNA molecules each had their own unique molecular identifier. TCRdb recomputed calls from the 5' RACE reads with MiXCR, one row per CDR3 protein. Among around 25,000 distinct CDR3 sequences listed, roughly 13% were seen once. The sequence came from a female donor with early-stage non-small cell lung cancer. The chain links TRBV27 to TRBJ2-7, with D possibly TRBD2 on 5 matching bases. This specimen was PBMCs, taken at surgery. This CDR3 is CASRGSSYEQYF. The CDR3 region has the DNA TGTGCCAGCAGAGGGAGCTCCTACGAGCAGTACTTC.